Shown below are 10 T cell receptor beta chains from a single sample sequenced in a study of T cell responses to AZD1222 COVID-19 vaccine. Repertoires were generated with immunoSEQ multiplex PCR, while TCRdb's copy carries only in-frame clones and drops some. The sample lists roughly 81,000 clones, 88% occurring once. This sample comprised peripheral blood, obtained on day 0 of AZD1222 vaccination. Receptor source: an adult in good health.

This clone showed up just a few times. The CDR3 region is CASSYSVESSYNEQFF. Here the CDR3 DNA reads TGTGCCAGCAGTTACTCGGTCGAGAGCTCCTACAATGAGCAGTTCTTC. The chain joins TRBV6-5 to TRBJ2-1; no firm D call. This CDR3 spans 16 amino acids. Trimming took 0 bases from V and 0 from J, leaving 9 bases between them. Germline V gives CDR1 MNHEY, CDR2 SVGAGI.

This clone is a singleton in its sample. Here the CDR3 DNA reads TGTGCCAGCAGCCCTGATTTAGGGTCTCGAGGCACTGAAGCTTTCTTT. This sequence encodes CASSPDLGSRGTEAFF. V usage is TRBV3-1 (or the pseudogene TRBV3-2) and J usage is TRBJ1-1; D gene ambiguous. This CDR3 comprises 16 residues. Per germline, CDR1 LGHDT and CDR2 YNNKEL (reference sequence). The ends were cut back, 4 bases at V and 4 bases at J, with 19 bases in the middle.

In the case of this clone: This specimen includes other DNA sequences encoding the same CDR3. CDR3 sequence (DNA): TGTGCCAGCTCACCGCGACAGGGTCCTGGAAACACCATATATTTT. It is translated as CASSPRQGPGNTIYF. V and J are TRBV18 and TRBJ1-3; 7 nucleotides match TRBD1. CDR3 length: 15 amino acids. The germline gives CDR1 KGHSH, CDR2 LQKENI. V dropped 3 bases and J dropped 2; count of bases not matched to a gene: 4.

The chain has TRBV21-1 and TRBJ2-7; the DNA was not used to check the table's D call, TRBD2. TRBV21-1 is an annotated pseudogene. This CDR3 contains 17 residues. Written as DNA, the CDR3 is TGTGCCAGCAGCCTTCCTTGTTGGGCGGGAGGCGGGGACGAGCAGTACTTC. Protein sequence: CASSLPCWAGGGDEQYF.

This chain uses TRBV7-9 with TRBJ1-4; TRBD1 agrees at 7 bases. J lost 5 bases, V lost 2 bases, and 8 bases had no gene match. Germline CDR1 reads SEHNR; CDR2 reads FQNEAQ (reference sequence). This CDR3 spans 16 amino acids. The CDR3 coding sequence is TGTGCCAGCAGCTTATACTTCGGGACAGCGAATGAAAAACTGTTTTTT. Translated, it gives CASSLYFGTANEKLFF.

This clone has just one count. CDR3 residues: CASIAGTDTQYF. The CDR3 DNA reads TGTGCCAGCATAGCGGGCACAGATACGCAGTATTTT. The chain recombines TRBV2 with TRBJ2-3; maybe TRBD2 (6 bases). V lost 7 bases, J lost 1 base, and 6 bases lay in between. Germline CDR1 is SNHLY and CDR2 is FYNNEI. The CDR3 consists of 12 residues.

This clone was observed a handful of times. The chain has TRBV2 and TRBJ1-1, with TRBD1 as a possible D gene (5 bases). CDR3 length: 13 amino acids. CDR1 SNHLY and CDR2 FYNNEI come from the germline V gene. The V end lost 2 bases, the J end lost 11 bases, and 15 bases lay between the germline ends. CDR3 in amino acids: CASSETTVPGAFF. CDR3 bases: TGTGCCAGCAGTGAAACGACAGTCCCAGGGGCTTTCTTT.

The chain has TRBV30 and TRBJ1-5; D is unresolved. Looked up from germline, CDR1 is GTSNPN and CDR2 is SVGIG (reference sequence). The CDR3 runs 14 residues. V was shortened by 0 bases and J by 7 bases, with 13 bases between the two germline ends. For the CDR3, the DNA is TGTGCCTGGAGTGTCGGCTTACCTGGCCAGCCCCAGCATTTT. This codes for CAWSVGLPGQPQHF.

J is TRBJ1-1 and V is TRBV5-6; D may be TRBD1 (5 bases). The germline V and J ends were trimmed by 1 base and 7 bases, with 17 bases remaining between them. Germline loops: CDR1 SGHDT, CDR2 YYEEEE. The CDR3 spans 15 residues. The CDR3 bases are TGTGCCAGCAGCTTGAGGGGACGCCTAAGAGGTGAAGCTTTCTTT. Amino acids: CASSLRGRLRGEAFF.

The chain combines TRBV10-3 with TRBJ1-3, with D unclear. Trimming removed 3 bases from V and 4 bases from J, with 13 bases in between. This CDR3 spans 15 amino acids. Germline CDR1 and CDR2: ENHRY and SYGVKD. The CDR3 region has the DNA TGTGCCATCAGTGATGCGACTCTTGCAGGAAACACCATATATTTT. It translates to CAISDATLAGNTIYF.